Listed below are T cell receptor beta chains from one sample, sequenced in a study of beta chain features in type 1 diabetes. Sequenced by immunoSEQ multiplex PCR; TCRdb stores in-frame clones only, minus some. The sample lists just over 600,000 clones, around 16% seen once, with more than 0.08% in the top ten. The sequencing sample was made of naive CD4+ T cells from blood. The receptors were sampled from a man aged 18 to 30 in good health. The CDR3 runs from the conserved cysteine through the conserved F or W. The order of the fields is J gene, D gene, V gene, clone size, CDR3 DNA, CDR3 protein. The D gene is left open where the match is weak. The size of a clone is reported for some rows only, either as once, few or many, or as a class for expanded clones.

j_call: TRBJ2-7
d_call: TRBD1
v_call: TRBV11-2
clone_size: once
cdr3_nt: TGTGCCAGCAGCTTCCTGGGACAGGGGATGGTCGAGCAGTACTTC
cdr3_aa: CASSFLGQGMVEQYF

j_call: TRBJ1-2
d_call: TRBD1
v_call: TRBV7-2
clone_size: -
cdr3_nt: TGTGCCAGCAGCCGGGACAGGGAACAACATGGCTACACCTTC
cdr3_aa: CASSRDREQHGYTF

j_call: TRBJ1-1
d_call: -
v_call: TRBV7-2
clone_size: -
cdr3_nt: TGTGCCAGCAGCTTATTCGGGGTTCTACAAGCTTTCTTT
cdr3_aa: CASSLFGVLQAFF

j_call: TRBJ2-2
d_call: -
v_call: TRBV5-1
clone_size: -
cdr3_nt: TGCGCCAGCAGCCAACAGGACACCGGGGAGCTGTTTTTT
cdr3_aa: CASSQQDTGELFF

j_call: TRBJ1-6
d_call: -
v_call: TRBV30
clone_size: -
cdr3_nt: TGTGCCTGGACCGGAAGATTGGCGGCCAATTCACCCCTCCACTTT
cdr3_aa: CAWTGRLAANSPLHF

j_call: TRBJ2-5
d_call: -
v_call: TRBV7-9
clone_size: many
cdr3_nt: TGTGCCAGCAGCTTAGGCGCTGAGACCCAGTACTTC
cdr3_aa: CASSLGAETQYF

j_call: TRBJ2-5
d_call: -
v_call: TRBV4-2
clone_size: few
cdr3_nt: TGTGCCAGCAGCCAAGTTCGGACACAAGAGACCCAGTACTTC
cdr3_aa: CASSQVRTQETQYF

j_call: TRBJ2-1
d_call: -
v_call: TRBV7-2
clone_size: many
cdr3_nt: TGTGCCAGCAAAACAGACAATGAGCAGTTCTTC
cdr3_aa: CASKTDNEQFF

j_call: TRBJ2-3
d_call: -
v_call: TRBV5-1
clone_size: few
cdr3_nt: TGCGCCAGCAGTTCTGGGCGTTCCACAGATACGCAGTATTTT
cdr3_aa: CASSSGRSTDTQYF

j_call: TRBJ1-1
d_call: -
v_call: TRBV18
clone_size: -
cdr3_nt: TGTGCCAGCTCACCGGGACAACTGAACACTGAAGCTTTCTTT
cdr3_aa: CASSPGQLNTEAFF

j_call: TRBJ1-2
d_call: -
v_call: TRBV9
clone_size: few
cdr3_nt: TGTGCCAGCAGCGTCGACCAAAGTCTATATGGCTACACCTTC
cdr3_aa: CASSVDQSLYGYTF

j_call: TRBJ2-2
d_call: -
v_call: TRBV9
clone_size: few
cdr3_nt: TGTGCCAGCAGCGTAGGACCCGGGACGAACACCGGGGAGCTGTTTTTT
cdr3_aa: CASSVGPGTNTGELFF

j_call: TRBJ1-6
d_call: -
v_call: TRBV18
clone_size: few
cdr3_nt: TGTGCCAGCTCAAGGGAGGCCATGTATAATTCACCCCTCCACTTT
cdr3_aa: CASSREAMYNSPLHF

j_call: TRBJ2-7
d_call: TRBD1
v_call: TRBV11-3
clone_size: -
cdr3_nt: TGTGCCAGCAGCTGCAGAAGGGACAGGACCTCCTACGAGCAGTACTTC
cdr3_aa: CASSCRRDRTSYEQYF

j_call: TRBJ2-2
d_call: -
v_call: TRBV7-2
clone_size: few
cdr3_nt: TGTGCCAGCAGCTCTAGCTCCGGGGAGCTGTTTTTT
cdr3_aa: CASSSSSGELFF

j_call: TRBJ2-2
d_call: TRBD1
v_call: TRBV27
clone_size: -
cdr3_nt: TGTGCCAGCAGCCCGGACAGGGGAGGGTCCGGGGAGCTGTTTTTT
cdr3_aa: CASSPDRGGSGELFF

j_call: TRBJ1-5
d_call: -
v_call: TRBV7-9
clone_size: -
cdr3_nt: TGTGCCAGCAGCTTAGCCGAAAGCAATCAGCCCCAGCATTTT
cdr3_aa: CASSLAESNQPQHF

j_call: TRBJ2-3
d_call: TRBD2
v_call: TRBV7-2
clone_size: few
cdr3_nt: TGTGCCAGCAGCCCCGCGACTAGCGGGAGGGGCACGCAGTATTTT
cdr3_aa: CASSPATSGRGTQYF

j_call: TRBJ2-7
d_call: TRBD1
v_call: TRBV2
clone_size: -
cdr3_nt: TGTGCCAGCAGGGCAGGGGGCTACGAGCAGTACTTC
cdr3_aa: CASRAGGYEQYF

j_call: TRBJ1-5
d_call: -
v_call: TRBV2
clone_size: -
cdr3_nt: TGTGCCAGCAGTGAATCCCGGTCGGACAATCAGCCCCAGCATTTT
cdr3_aa: CASSESRSDNQPQHF

j_call: TRBJ2-7
d_call: -
v_call: TRBV28
clone_size: -
cdr3_nt: TGTGCCAGCATCCCCGAAGCAGGGGCCTACGAGCAGTACTTC
cdr3_aa: CASIPEAGAYEQYF

j_call: TRBJ2-3
d_call: -
v_call: TRBV28
clone_size: -
cdr3_nt: TGTGCCAGCAGTTTAGAGGACAGACCTACAGATACGCAGTATTTT
cdr3_aa: CASSLEDRPTDTQYF

j_call: TRBJ1-1
d_call: -
v_call: TRBV4-1
clone_size: -
cdr3_nt: TGCGCCAGCAGCCAAGAAAGGGGACGGGCGGGGAACACTGAAGCTTTCTTT
cdr3_aa: CASSQERGRAGNTEAFF

j_call: TRBJ2-1
d_call: TRBD1
v_call: TRBV11-3
clone_size: -
cdr3_nt: TGTGCCAGCAGCTTGAGACAGGGTTCCTACAATGAGCAGTTCTTC
cdr3_aa: CASSLRQGSYNEQFF

j_call: TRBJ2-1
d_call: -
v_call: TRBV2
clone_size: few
cdr3_nt: TGTGCCAGCAGTGAGGTGGGAGGACACAATGAGCAGTTCTTC
cdr3_aa: CASSEVGGHNEQFF

j_call: TRBJ2-7
d_call: TRBD1
v_call: TRBV30
clone_size: -
cdr3_nt: TGTGCCTGGACCTCGTACAGGGGAAGGTACGAGCAGTACTTC
cdr3_aa: CAWTSYRGRYEQYF

j_call: TRBJ2-6
d_call: -
v_call: TRBV15
clone_size: few
cdr3_nt: TGTGCCACCAGCATTGGAAGCTCTGGGGCCAACGTCCTGACTTTC
cdr3_aa: CATSIGSSGANVLTF

j_call: TRBJ2-2
d_call: -
v_call: TRBV7-9
clone_size: few
cdr3_nt: TGTGCCAGCAGCTTAGCTACCACCGGGGAGCTGTTTTTT
cdr3_aa: CASSLATTGELFF

j_call: TRBJ2-7
d_call: TRBD1
v_call: TRBV28
clone_size: -
cdr3_nt: TGTGCCAGCAGTTCGGAGGCTGGACAGGGGGCCTACGAGCAGTACTTC
cdr3_aa: CASSSEAGQGAYEQYF

j_call: TRBJ1-1
d_call: -
v_call: TRBV7-3
clone_size: few
cdr3_nt: TGTGCCAGCAGCTTAAAGGCTAACACTGAAGCTTTCTTT
cdr3_aa: CASSLKANTEAFF

j_call: TRBJ2-2
d_call: TRBD2
v_call: TRBV4-3
clone_size: few
cdr3_nt: TGCGCCAGCAGCCAGAAGATTGGCACTAGCGGGAGTCCCGGGGAGCTGTTTTTT
cdr3_aa: CASSQKIGTSGSPGELFF

j_call: TRBJ1-2
d_call: -
v_call: TRBV6-5
clone_size: -
cdr3_nt: TGTGCCAGCAGTTTACAGGTGCCCATTAACTATGGCTACACCTTC
cdr3_aa: CASSLQVPINYGYTF

j_call: TRBJ2-7
d_call: -
v_call: TRBV7-2
clone_size: -
cdr3_nt: TGTGCCAGCAGCACAATGGGGGGCTACGAGCAGTACTTC
cdr3_aa: CASSTMGGYEQYF

j_call: TRBJ2-5
d_call: -
v_call: TRBV7-9
clone_size: -
cdr3_nt: TGTGCCAGCAGCCCAGGGGCAGCGCAAGAGACCCAGTACTTC
cdr3_aa: CASSPGAAQETQYF

j_call: TRBJ1-5
d_call: -
v_call: TRBV28
clone_size: few
cdr3_nt: TGTGCCAGCGGAAATCAGCCCCAGCATTTT
cdr3_aa: CASGNQPQHF

j_call: TRBJ2-2
d_call: TRBD1
v_call: TRBV7-9
clone_size: few
cdr3_nt: TGTGCCAGCAGCTTGGGACAGCGGACCGGGGAGCTGTTTTTT
cdr3_aa: CASSLGQRTGELFF

j_call: TRBJ2-5
d_call: -
v_call: TRBV29-1
clone_size: few
cdr3_nt: TGCAGCGTTAGTAGGGCATTCCAAGAGACCCAGTACTTC
cdr3_aa: CSVSRAFQETQYF

j_call: TRBJ2-1
d_call: -
v_call: TRBV5-1
clone_size: -
cdr3_nt: TGCGCCAGCAGCGTAAACACCGGCGCGAACAATGAGCAGTTCTTC
cdr3_aa: CASSVNTGANNEQFF

j_call: TRBJ2-1
d_call: -
v_call: TRBV19
clone_size: -
cdr3_nt: TGTGCCAGTAAAGTCCTCGGGGGGCTTGGCAATGAGCAGTTCTTC
cdr3_aa: CASKVLGGLGNEQFF

j_call: TRBJ2-1
d_call: -
v_call: TRBV5-1
clone_size: few
cdr3_nt: TGCGCCAGCAGCTCGGCGGGGTATGAGCAGTTCTTC
cdr3_aa: CASSSAGYEQFF